The 27 T cell receptor beta chains in this list originate from one sample, sequenced in a study of blood T cell repertoires in COVID-19. Produced via immunoSEQ multiplex PCR; TCRdb's table is partial and in-frame only. Of under 150,000 clones listed, around nine tenths are singletons. The sample comprised peripheral blood. Receptor source: a man aged 50 to 60 with active or convalescent COVID-19.

CDR3 bases: TGTGCCAGCAGCTTAGCGGGAGGAGGCTACGAGCAGTACTTC. It yields the protein CASSLAGGGYEQYF. The chain is built from TRBV11-2 and TRBJ2-7, with 7 bases lining up with TRBD2. From germline, CDR1 is SGHAT and CDR2 FQNNGV. V trimming: 1 base; J trimming: 3 bases; junction bases outside the gene matches: 3. CDR3 size: 14 residues.

The J gene is TRBJ2-7, the V gene TRBV30, with TRBD1 identical over 8 bases. Trimming took 4 bases from V and 3 from J; bases not matched to a gene: 8. CDR3 length: 14 amino acids. Germline V lookup: CDR1 GTSNPN, CDR2 SVGIG (reference sequence). CDR3 sequence reads: CAWTGQGRSYEQYF. CDR3 in DNA: TGTGCCTGGACAGGACAGGGAAGGAGCTACGAGCAGTACTTC. Drawing the rest from reference TRBV30 and TRBJ2-7, the complete variable domain is SQTIHQWPATLVQPVGSPLSLECTVEGTSNPNLYWYRQAAGRGLQLLFYSVGIGQISSEVPQNLSASRPQDRQFILSSKKLLLSDSGFYLCAWTGQGRSYEQYFGPGTRLTVT.

The rearrangement joins TRBV27 to TRBJ1-1, with a possible D match to TRBD1 (5 bases). This CDR3 spans 14 amino acids. Trimming removed 0 bases at V and 5 bases at J, with 10 bases between. Germline CDR1 and CDR2: MNHEY and SMNVEV (reference sequence). This CDR3 is CASSLSGLWTEAFF. DNA for the CDR3: TGTGCCAGCAGTTTATCGGGACTATGGACTGAAGCTTTCTTT.

The chain joins TRBV19 to TRBJ1-5; possible D gene TRBD1, 5 bases. This CDR3 has 15 amino acids. Per germline, CDR1 LNHDA and CDR2 SQIVND (reference sequence). The V end lost 6 bases, the J end lost 3 bases, and 15 bases lay between the germline ends. CDR3 sequence: CASRAGVSYNQPQHF. The CDR3 DNA is TGTGCCAGTAGGGCGGGGGTTTCGTACAATCAGCCCCAGCATTTT. The full variable domain, in which reference TRBV19 and TRBJ1-5 provide the parts outside the CDR3, is DGGITQSPKYLFRKEGQNVTLSCEQNLNHDAMYWYRQDPGQGLRLIYYSQIVNDFQKGDIAEGYSVSREKKESFPLTVTSAQKNPTAFYLCASRAGVSYNQPQHFGDGTRLSIL.

The chain carries TRBV2 and TRBJ2-7; no clear D. Germline CDR1 is SNHLY and CDR2 is FYNNEI. There are 13 residues in the CDR3. V lost 1 base and J 3 bases, leaving 7 bases between the germline ends. The CDR3 loop is CASSEGQFYEQYF. As DNA, the CDR3 is TGTGCCAGCAGTGAAGGGCAGTTCTACGAGCAGTACTTC. The full variable domain, in which reference TRBV2 and TRBJ2-7 provide the parts outside the CDR3, is EPEVTQTPSHQVTQMGQEVILRCVPISNHLYFYWYRQILGQKVEFLVSFYNNEISEKSEIFDDQFSVERPDGSNFTLKIRSTKLEDSAMYFCASSEGQFYEQYFGPGTRLTVT.

This clone came up once. The CDR3 DNA sequence: TGTGCCAGCAGCTTTTCAGGGGCGGATACGCAGTATTTT. Its protein is CASSFSGADTQYF. V and J are TRBV5-6 and TRBJ2-3; tentatively, D is TRBD1 (6 bases). Per germline, CDR1 SGHDT and CDR2 YYEEEE. The CDR3 loop spans 13 amino acids. V lost 2 bases, J lost 6 bases, and 10 bases lay in between.

V gene TRBV6-5 combines with J gene TRBJ2-7; tentatively, D is TRBD1 (5 bases). The V end was cut by 2 bases, the J end by 5 bases, with 16 bases between. Germline loops: CDR1 MNHEY, CDR2 SVGAGI. There are 15 residues in the CDR3. CDR3 region: CASSYGAGLRDEQYF. CDR3 bases: TGTGCCAGCAGTTACGGGGCAGGTCTCCGCGACGAGCAGTACTTC.

The CDR3 protein is CASSLYQTKPDNEQFF. The CDR3, as DNA: TGTGCCAGCAGCTTATACCAAACGAAGCCCGACAATGAGCAGTTCTTC. This rearrangement joins TRBV7-9 to TRBJ2-1; D gene uncertain. Germline-derived CDR1 and CDR2 are SEHNR and FQNEAQ (reference sequence). The CDR3 spans 16 residues. The V gene lost 2 bases and the J gene lost 5 bases, with 16 bases spanning the gap.

This rearrangement joins TRBV7-2 to TRBJ1-1, with a tentative D call TRBD1 (5 bases). The germline V and J ends were trimmed by 5 bases and 6 bases, with 22 bases remaining between them. CDR1 and CDR2 (germline): SGHTA, FQGNSA. The CDR3 loop spans 16 amino acids. CDR3 coding DNA: TGTGCCAGCAGCCTGGGGGGAACGTTCATGGGTCCTGAAGCTTTCTTT. As protein: CASSLGGTFMGPEAFF.

The gene calls are TRBV19 and TRBJ1-5; tentatively, D is TRBD1 (6 bases). The CDR3 is 14 residues long. V lost 6 bases and J lost 5, with 14 bases in between. The germline gives CDR1 LNHDA, CDR2 SQIVND (reference sequence). CDR3 protein: CASSNRVRDQPQHF. CDR3 in DNA: TGTGCCAGTAGCAACAGGGTTAGGGATCAGCCCCAGCATTTT.

The chain recombines TRBV5-1 with TRBJ2-5, with 10 bases fitting TRBD2. The CDR3 totals 15 residues. Unmatched junction bases numbered 7, after V lost 5 bases and J lost 3 bases. Germline CDR1 and CDR2: SGHRS and YFSETQ. CDR3 in amino acids: CASSQGSGREETQYF. CDR3 coding DNA: TGCGCCAGCAGTCAAGGCAGCGGGAGGGAAGAGACCCAGTACTTC.

The V gene is TRBV7-2, the J gene TRBJ1-3; D may be TRBD1 (6 bases). CDR3 length: 17 residues. V was trimmed by 5 bases and J by 4 bases, leaving 21 bases between them. Germline V gene lookup returns CDR1 SGHTA and CDR2 FQGNSA. CDR3 sequence (DNA): TGTGCCAGCAGCCATACCGTCGGACAGTCGGCAGGAAACACCATATATTTT. It is translated as CASSHTVGQSAGNTIYF.

The J gene is TRBJ2-7, the V gene TRBV7-2; 11 positions agree with TRBD1. Germline V gene lookup returns CDR1 SGHTA and CDR2 FQGNSA. V dropped 2 bases and J dropped 5; count of bases not matched to a gene: 5. The CDR3 is made up of 15 amino acids. CDR3 nucleotides: TGTGCCAGCAGCTTACCTGGACAGGGGGCCCACGAGCAGTACTTC. Translated: CASSLPGQGAHEQYF.

The rearrangement joins TRBV5-1 to TRBJ2-7, with a possible D match to TRBD2 (5 bases). The CDR3 runs 15 residues. Germline V gives CDR1 SGHRS, CDR2 YFSETQ. V lost 0 bases to trimming and J lost 4 bases, with 14 bases between them. The CDR3 loop is CASSLDPGPGYEQYF. The CDR3 nucleotides are TGCGCCAGCAGCTTGGATCCCGGACCGGGGTACGAGCAGTACTTC.

The chain has TRBV3-1 (or the pseudogene TRBV3-2) and TRBJ2-7, with a weak D call TRBD2 (5 bases). The CDR3 loop spans 14 amino acids. The V end was cut by 8 bases, the J end by 3 bases, with 17 bases between. Germline V gene lookup returns CDR1 LGHDT and CDR2 YNNKEL (reference sequence). This chain's CDR3 is CASGSGIGIYEQYF. The CDR3 coding sequence is TGTGCCAGCGGATCGGGTATCGGGATCTACGAGCAGTACTTC.

V gene TRBV7-2 combines with J gene TRBJ1-2, with D possibly TRBD1 on 6 matching bases. The V gene's germline CDR1 is SGHTA and CDR2 FQGNSA. Trimming removed 5 bases at V and 8 bases at J, with 15 bases between. The CDR3 consists of 13 residues. The CDR3 coding sequence is TGTGCCAGCAGCCCCCCAAACAGGGAAGGCTACACCTTC. Translated: CASSPPNREGYTF.

The CDR3 DNA sequence: TGTGCCAGCAGTTTACTAGCGGAAGAGCAGTTCTTC. It encodes CASSLLAEEQFF. V is TRBV28 and J is TRBJ2-1; 7 nucleotides match TRBD2. After removal of 2 bases from V and 10 bases from J, the junction contained 2 bases not matched to a gene. CDR3 size: 12 residues. Germline V gene lookup returns CDR1 MDHEN and CDR2 SYDVKM.

This clone came up once. The V call is TRBV4-1, the J call TRBJ1-2, with TRBD1 identical over 11 bases. The V gene's germline CDR1 is MGHRA and CDR2 YSYEKL. This CDR3 is built from 16 residues. The V and J ends lost 0 bases and 8 bases, in that order; junction bases with no gene match: 8. CDR3 loop: CASSQDRGQGARGYTF. In DNA, the CDR3 is TGCGCCAGCAGCCAAGATCGAGGACAGGGGGCGCGAGGCTACACCTTC.

This clone was observed a single time. V gene TRBV5-4 combines with J gene TRBJ1-2, with 7 positions matching TRBD1. Germline CDR1 reads SGHNT; CDR2 reads YYREEE (reference sequence). J gave up 8 bases and V 5 bases, and 9 bases lay outside the gene matches. This CDR3 comprises 13 residues. The CDR3 region has the DNA TGTGCCAGCAGGTACAGGACAGGATACGGCTACACCTTC. Encoded protein: CASRYRTGYGYTF.

V usage is TRBV2 and J usage is TRBJ2-1; 8 nucleotides line up with TRBD2. The CDR3 loop spans 14 amino acids. Germline loops: CDR1 SNHLY, CDR2 FYNNEI. With V trimmed by 8 bases and J by 8 bases, 11 bases remained unmatched. CDR3 in amino acids: CASASGRPTDEQFF. The CDR3 region has the DNA TGTGCCAGCGCGAGCGGGAGACCCACCGATGAGCAGTTCTTC.

This chain joins TRBV4-2 and TRBJ2-5, with 12 bases that match TRBD2. CDR1 LGHNA and CDR2 YNFKEQ come from the germline V gene. With V trimmed by 1 base and J by 5 bases, 2 bases remained unmatched. The CDR3 length is 15 residues. In DNA, the CDR3 is TGTGCCAGCAGCCAAGCCACTAGCGGGGGGGAGACCCAGTACTTC. Its translation is CASSQATSGGETQYF.

This chain links TRBV5-6 with TRBJ2-3; the match to TRBD1 covers 8 bases. After removal of 2 bases from V and 6 bases from J, the junction contained 11 bases not matched to a gene. The CDR3 consists of 16 residues. The germline V gene has CDR1 SGHDT and CDR2 YYEEEE. This chain's CDR3 is CASSFLSGGKRDTQYF. The DNA for the CDR3 is TGTGCCAGCAGCTTTCTGTCAGGGGGCAAGAGGGATACGCAGTATTTT.

The rearrangement links TRBV27 to TRBJ1-2; D is perhaps TRBD1 (6 bases). V lost 0 bases and J 0 bases, leaving 14 bases between the germline ends. Germline V CDR1 and CDR2: MNHEY, SMNVEV (reference sequence). This CDR3 contains 17 residues. CDR3: CASSLSFRGDANYGYTF. DNA of the CDR3: TGTGCCAGCAGTTTATCGTTCAGGGGCGACGCTAACTATGGCTACACCTTC.

The chain is built from TRBV2 and TRBJ1-1; D is possibly TRBD1 (6 bases). Germline values: CDR1 SNHLY, CDR2 FYNNEI. Trimming took off 2 bases at V and 1 base at J, with 14 bases between the two ends. This CDR3 contains 16 residues. Here the CDR3 reads CASSERGGPANTEAFF. The DNA for the CDR3 is TGTGCCAGCAGTGAACGGGGGGGGCCGGCGAACACTGAAGCTTTCTTT.

The chain couples TRBV6-5 to TRBJ2-1; 12 nucleotides line up with TRBD2. The CDR3 runs to 15 residues. The junction had 10 bases not matched to a gene; V was cut back by 6 bases and J by 10 bases. CDR1 is MNHEY and CDR2 is SVGAGI in the germline V gene. CDR3 residues: CASRKGLAGSREQFF. CDR3 nucleotides: TGTGCCAGCAGGAAAGGACTAGCGGGGTCCCGGGAGCAGTTCTTC.

A single count supports this clone. The rearrangement joins TRBV18 to TRBJ1-1, with D possibly being TRBD1 (5 bases). Trimming pared 3 bases from V and 4 bases from J, leaving 12 bases between. Germline-derived CDR1 and CDR2 are KGHSH and LQKENI. The CDR3 has 14 residues. The CDR3 DNA is TGTGCCAGCTCACCCCAGGGTCGGGTCACTGAAGCTTTCTTT. Its translation: CASSPQGRVTEAFF.

This rearrangement joins TRBV9 to TRBJ2-7, with 13 bases fitting TRBD2. The trim removed 6 bases at V and 5 bases at J, leaving 5 bases unmatched. The CDR3 is 14 residues long. Germline V lookup: CDR1 SGDLS, CDR2 YYNGEE. This CDR3 reads CASTRTSGSNEQYF. CDR3 bases: TGTGCCAGCACTAGGACTAGCGGGAGCAACGAGCAGTACTTC.